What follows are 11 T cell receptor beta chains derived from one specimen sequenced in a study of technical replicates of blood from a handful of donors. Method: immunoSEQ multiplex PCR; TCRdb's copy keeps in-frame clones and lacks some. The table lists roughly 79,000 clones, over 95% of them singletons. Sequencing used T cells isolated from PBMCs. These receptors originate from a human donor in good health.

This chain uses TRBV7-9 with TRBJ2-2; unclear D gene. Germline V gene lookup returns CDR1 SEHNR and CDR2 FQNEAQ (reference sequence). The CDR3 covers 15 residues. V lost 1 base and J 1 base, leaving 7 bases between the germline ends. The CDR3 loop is CASSLVPVNTGELFF. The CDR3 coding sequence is TGTGCCAGCAGCTTAGTCCCGGTGAACACCGGGGAGCTGTTTTTT. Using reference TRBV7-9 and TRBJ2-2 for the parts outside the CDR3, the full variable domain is DTGVSQNPRHKITKRGQNVTFRCDPISEHNRLYWYRQTLGQGPEFLTYFQNEAQLEKSRLLSDRFSAERPKGSFSTLEIQRTEQGDSAMYLCASSLVPVNTGELFFGEGSRLTVL.

The CDR3 sequence: CASSTRQGREQFF. CDR3 nucleotides: TGTGCCAGCAGCACGCGACAGGGGAGGGAGCAGTTCTTC. This chain connects TRBV9 to TRBJ2-1; 8 bases line up with TRBD1. V lost 4 bases and J lost 10; bases outside the gene matches: 7. The CDR3 covers 13 residues. Germline V gene lookup returns CDR1 SGDLS and CDR2 YYNGEE.

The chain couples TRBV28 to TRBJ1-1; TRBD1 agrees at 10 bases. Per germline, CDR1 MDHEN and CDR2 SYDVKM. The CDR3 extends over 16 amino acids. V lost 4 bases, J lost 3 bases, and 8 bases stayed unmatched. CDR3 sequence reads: CASSSGQGRWDTEAFF. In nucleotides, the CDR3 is TGTGCCAGCAGTTCGGGACAGGGGAGATGGGACACTGAAGCTTTCTTT.

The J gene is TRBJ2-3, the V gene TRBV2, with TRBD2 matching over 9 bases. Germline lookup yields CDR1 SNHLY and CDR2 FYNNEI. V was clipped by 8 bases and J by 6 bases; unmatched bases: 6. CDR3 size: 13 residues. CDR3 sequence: CASRGRAYDTQYF. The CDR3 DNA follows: TGTGCCAGCCGCGGGAGGGCCTACGATACGCAGTATTTT.

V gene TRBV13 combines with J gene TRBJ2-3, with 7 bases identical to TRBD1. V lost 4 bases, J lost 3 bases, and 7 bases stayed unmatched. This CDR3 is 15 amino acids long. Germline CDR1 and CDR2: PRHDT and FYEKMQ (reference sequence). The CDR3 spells CASSYGTEVTDTQYF. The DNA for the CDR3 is TGTGCCAGCAGCTACGGGACAGAAGTTACAGATACGCAGTATTTT.

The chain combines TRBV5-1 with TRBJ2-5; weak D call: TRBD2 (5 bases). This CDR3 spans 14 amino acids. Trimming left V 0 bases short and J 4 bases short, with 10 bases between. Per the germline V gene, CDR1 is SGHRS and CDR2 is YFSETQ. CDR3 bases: TGCGCCAGCAGCTTGGAGGCCGGAGGAGAGACCCAGTACTTC. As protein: CASSLEAGGETQYF.

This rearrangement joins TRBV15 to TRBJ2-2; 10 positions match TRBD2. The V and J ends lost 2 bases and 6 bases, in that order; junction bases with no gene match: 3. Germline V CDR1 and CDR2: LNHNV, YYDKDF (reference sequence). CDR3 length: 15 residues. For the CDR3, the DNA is TGTGCCACCAGCAGAACCGGGACTAGCGCCGGGGAGCTGTTTTTT. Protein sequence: CATSRTGTSAGELFF.

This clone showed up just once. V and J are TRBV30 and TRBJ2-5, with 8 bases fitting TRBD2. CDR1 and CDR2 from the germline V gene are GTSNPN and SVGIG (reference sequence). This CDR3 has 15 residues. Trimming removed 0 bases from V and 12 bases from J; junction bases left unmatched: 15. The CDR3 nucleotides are TGTGCCTGGAGTGTTAAGACTAGCGCAATGGGGGTTGAGTACTTC. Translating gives CAWSVKTSAMGVEYF.

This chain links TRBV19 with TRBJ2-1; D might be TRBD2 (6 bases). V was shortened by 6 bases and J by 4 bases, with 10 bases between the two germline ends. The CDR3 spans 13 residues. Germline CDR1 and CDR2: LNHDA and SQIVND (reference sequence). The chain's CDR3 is CASSSSAYNEQFF. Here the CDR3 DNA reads TGTGCCAGTAGCTCTAGCGCTTACAATGAGCAGTTCTTC.

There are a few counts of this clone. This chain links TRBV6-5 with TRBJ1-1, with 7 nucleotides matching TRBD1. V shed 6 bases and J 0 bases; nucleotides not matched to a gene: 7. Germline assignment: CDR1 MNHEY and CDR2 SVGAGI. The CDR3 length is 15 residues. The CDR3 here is CASSLTTGLNTEAFF. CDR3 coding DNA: TGTGCCAGCAGCCTGACGACAGGGTTGAACACTGAAGCTTTCTTT.

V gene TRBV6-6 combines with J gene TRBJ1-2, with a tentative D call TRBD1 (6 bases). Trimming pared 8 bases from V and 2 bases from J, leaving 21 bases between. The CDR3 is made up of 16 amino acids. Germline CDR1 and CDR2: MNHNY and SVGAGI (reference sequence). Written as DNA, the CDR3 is TGTGCCAGCTCCGGGGTGACTGAGGACAGCAACTATGGCTACACCTTC. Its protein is CASSGVTEDSNYGYTF.